Below, 2 T cell receptor beta chains from the same sample are listed, as sequenced in a study of T-cell reconstitution after alpha-beta-depleted transplantation in children. Library preparation (for TCRbeta) was performed with unique molecular identifiers. MiXCR, applied by TCRdb to the PCR reads, yields one record per CDR3 protein. The table has hundreds of thousands of distinct CDR3 sequences, over 9.5% seen once. Material: PBMCs, obtained before TCRalphabeta/CD19-depleted stem cell transplant. All receptors derive from a child aged 2 to 9 with inherited bone marrow failure, due to receive a stem cell transplant.

This clonotype was observed a few times. As DNA, the CDR3 is TGTGCGACCGGGGGGAGCTCCTACAATGAGCAGTTCTTC. It codes for CATGGSSYNEQFF. The rearrangement joins TRBV7-8 to TRBJ2-1, with 7 bases identical to TRBD2. The V gene's germline CDR1 is SGHVS and CDR2 FQNEAQ. The CDR3 contains 13 residues. Full variable domain (rest looked up from reference TRBV7-8 and TRBJ2-1): GAGVSQSPRYKVAKRGQDVALRCDPISGHVSLFWYQQALGQGPEFLTYFQNEAQLDKSGLPSDRFFAERPEGSVSTLKIQRTQQEDSAVYLCATGGSSYNEQFFGPGTRLTVL.

This clonotype was detected ten times or more. The chain combines TRBV28 with TRBJ2-3; a weak D match, TRBD2 (5 bases). The V end was cut by 6 bases, the J end by 5 bases, with 15 bases between. CDR1 is MDHEN and CDR2 is SYDVKM in the germline V gene. The CDR3 loop spans 14 amino acids. CDR3 coding DNA: TGTGCCAGCAGGCCGGACTCCAAGGTAGATACGCAGTATTTT. Translated: CASRPDSKVDTQYF.